The T cell receptor (beta chain) under discussion was sequenced for a study of graft-versus-host responses after intestinal transplantation. As for the study in general: Multivisceral, liver-intestinal, or isolated intestinal grafts were transplanted into recipients. Regarding the study as a whole: Allografts carried high graft-versus-host to host-versus-graft clonal ratios in patients having graft-donor T cell macrochimerism.

Trimming at V came to 4 bases and at J to 0 bases, leaving 2 bases not matched to a gene. The CDR3 is 15 amino acids. Germline-derived CDR1 and CDR2 are MGHDK and SYGVNS. Of note for this clone: The antigen is not known.

TCRdb keeps only in-frame clones here, not all; method: immunoSEQ multiplex PCR. The profile shows around 50,000 clones, roughly 90% of them singletons. The specimen was unstimulated CD4+ T cells sorted from spleen or lymph node cells, collected before transplant. This chain uses TRBV25-1 with TRBJ1-3, with 8 bases lining up with TRBD1. This receptor was obtained from a human donor who was the organ donor for an intestinal transplant. CDR3 sequence reads: CASSGQGNSGNTIYF. The CDR3 region has the DNA TGTGCCAGCAGTGGACAGGGGAACTCTGGAAACACCATATATTTT. The full variable domain, its missing parts supplied by reference TRBV25-1 and TRBJ1-3, is EADIYQTPRYLVIGTGKKITLECSQTMGHDKMYWYQQDPGMELHLIHYSYGVNSTEKGDLSSESTVSRIRTEHFPLTLESARPSHTSQYLCASSGQGNSGNTIYFGEGSWLTVV.